The 22 T cell receptor beta chains below come from one sample, sequenced in a study of blood T cell repertoires in COVID-19. Sequencing used immunoSEQ multiplex PCR; TCRdb keeps in-frame clones, though not all of them. The sample lists roughly 170,000 clones, 88% occurring once. The sample taken for sequencing was peripheral blood. The receptors shown here come from a man between 60 and 70 years old with acute or convalescent COVID-19.

This clone was counted between two and nine times. The chain is built from TRBV19 and TRBJ2-2, with a tentative D call TRBD2 (5 bases). Germline V CDR1 and CDR2: LNHDA, SQIVND (reference sequence). The CDR3 has 15 amino acids. V lost 8 bases and J lost 1, with 14 bases in between. The CDR3 DNA reads as TGTGCCAGTGGAACCGGGATAGGGAACACCGGGGAGCTGTTTTTT. Amino acid sequence: CASGTGIGNTGELFF.

The table lists this clone with a few counts. The CDR3 nucleotides read TGTGCCAGTGGCGGGCTACAGGGTCGATATGGCTACACCTTC. This codes for CASGGLQGRYGYTF. The rearrangement joins TRBV19 to TRBJ1-2; D is possibly TRBD1 (6 bases). The CDR3 runs 14 residues. The ends were cut back, 8 bases at V and 5 bases at J, with 18 bases in the middle. From germline, CDR1 is LNHDA and CDR2 SQIVND (reference sequence).

The J gene is TRBJ2-3, the V gene TRBV18, with D tentatively TRBD2 (5 bases). The germline V and J ends were trimmed by 3 bases and 3 bases, with 10 bases remaining between them. This CDR3 has 14 amino acids. Germline V CDR1 and CDR2: KGHSH, LQKENI. In DNA, the CDR3 is TGTGCCAGCTCACCGCAGAGCGGAACAGATACGCAGTATTTT. Its protein is CASSPQSGTDTQYF. Filled out from reference TRBV18 and TRBJ2-3, the complete variable domain reads NAGVMQNPRHLVRRRGQEARLRCSPMKGHSHVYWYRQLPEEGLKFMVYLQKENIIDESGMPKERFSAEFPKEGPSILRIQQVVRGDSAAYFCASSPQSGTDTQYFGPGTRLTVL.

The V and J genes are TRBV2 and TRBJ1-3; TRBD1 is a possible D gene (5 bases). Germline V gene sequence: CDR1 SNHLY, CDR2 FYNNEI. V was shortened by 0 bases and J by 4 bases, with 10 bases between the two germline ends. The CDR3 length is 15 residues. As DNA, the CDR3 is TGTGCCAGCAGTGAAGCACAGGCATACGGAAACACCATATATTTT. Translated, it gives CASSEAQAYGNTIYF.

The genes are TRBV6-2 or TRBV6-3 and TRBJ1-5; D not resolved. Germline loops: CDR1 MNHEY, CDR2 SVGEGT. With 0 bases removed from V and 2 bases from J, the gap between germline ends came to 11 bases. The CDR3 has 16 residues. The CDR3 loop is CASSYSSIAGNQPQHF. Written as DNA, the CDR3 is TGTGCCAGCAGTTACTCGTCTATCGCTGGCAATCAGCCCCAGCATTTT.

V is TRBV6-5 and J is TRBJ2-1; TRBD1 matches 8 bases. V gave up 5 bases and J gave up 1 base; unmatched junction bases: 4. CDR3 length: 15 residues. CDR1 is MNHEY and CDR2 is SVGAGI in the germline V gene. The CDR3 loop reads CASSPRTGSYNEQFF. The DNA for the CDR3 is TGTGCCAGCAGTCCCAGGACAGGGTCCTACAATGAGCAGTTCTTC.

This chain joins TRBV27 and TRBJ1-2, with 8 bases fitting TRBD1. Germline V gene data show CDR1 as MNHEY and CDR2 as SMNVEV (reference sequence). This CDR3 has 15 amino acids. Losses at the gene ends were 5 bases for V and 6 bases for J; bases not matched to a gene: 11. The CDR3 DNA sequence: TGTGCCAGCAGTACCTGGACAGGGTCTGCGGATGGCTACACCTTC. Protein sequence: CASSTWTGSADGYTF.

This chain connects TRBV18 to TRBJ1-1, with TRBD1 as a possible D gene (5 bases). The germline V gene encodes CDR1 KGHSH and CDR2 LQKENI. V was shortened by 6 bases and J by 0 bases, with 14 bases between the two germline ends. The CDR3 is 15 amino acids. Here the CDR3 reads CASSQGDSMNTEAFF. The DNA of the CDR3 is TGTGCCAGCTCGCAGGGCGATAGTATGAACACTGAAGCTTTCTTT.

The rearrangement uses TRBV4-1 and TRBJ1-1; D is possibly TRBD1 (5 bases). The germline gives CDR1 MGHRA, CDR2 YSYEKL. The CDR3 contains 16 residues. V gave up 6 bases and J gave up 0 bases, with 17 bases separating them. The CDR3 bases are TGCGCCAGCAGGACGGATGCGGGACGAATGAACACTGAAGCTTTCTTT. Encoded protein: CASRTDAGRMNTEAFF.

The genes are TRBV10-3 and TRBJ1-2; 7 bases agree with TRBD1. With 2 bases clipped from V and 5 bases from J, the junction kept 5 bases outside the gene matches. The CDR3 runs to 14 residues. Germline values: CDR1 ENHRY, CDR2 SYGVKD. CDR3 sequence (DNA): TGTGCCATCAGTGAGAGGGGGCTAAGGTATGGCTACACCTTC. Amino acid sequence: CAISERGLRYGYTF.

This clone has more than one count but fewer than ten. This chain links TRBV2 with TRBJ2-1, with TRBD2 identical over 8 bases. The CDR3 loop spans 14 amino acids. Trimming cost V 0 bases and J 7 bases; bases outside gene matches: 2. Germline CDR1 and CDR2: SNHLY and FYNNEI. The chain's CDR3 is CASSEASGVNEQFF. In nucleotides, the CDR3 is TGTGCCAGCAGTGAAGCTAGCGGGGTAAATGAGCAGTTCTTC.

The chain combines TRBV7-9 with TRBJ2-2; maybe TRBD2 (5 bases). The CDR3 is 15 amino acids. Germline V gene sequence: CDR1 SEHNR, CDR2 FQNEAQ (reference sequence). The V gene lost 5 bases and the J gene lost 6 bases, with 16 bases spanning the gap. The CDR3 protein is CASSPRTHLSGELFF. Written as DNA, the CDR3 is TGTGCCAGCAGCCCCCGGACTCACCTCTCCGGGGAGCTGTTTTTT. The variable domain in full, completed from reference TRBV7-9 and TRBJ2-2, reads DTGVSQNPRHKITKRGQNVTFRCDPISEHNRLYWYRQTLGQGPEFLTYFQNEAQLEKSRLLSDRFSAERPKGSFSTLEIQRTEQGDSAMYLCASSPRTHLSGELFFGEGSRLTVL.

V usage is TRBV6-6 and J usage is TRBJ1-1, with 9 bases identical to TRBD1. The CDR3 runs 14 residues. Germline loops: CDR1 MNHNY, CDR2 SVGAGI (reference sequence). Trimming cost V 4 bases and J 3 bases; bases outside gene matches: 3. The CDR3 here is CASSLQGADTEAFF. The CDR3 coding sequence is TGTGCCAGCAGTTTACAGGGGGCGGACACTGAAGCTTTCTTT.

The rearrangement joins TRBV19 to TRBJ2-6, with TRBD2 as a possible D gene (7 bases). The CDR3 has 18 residues. V gave up 6 bases and J gave up 0 bases, with 18 bases separating them. CDR1 and CDR2 from the germline V gene are LNHDA and SQIVND (reference sequence). CDR3 DNA: TGTGCCAGTAGCATGGGGGCTAGCGGCTTCTCTGGGGCCAACGTCCTGACTTTC. Its translation is CASSMGASGFSGANVLTF.

This clone was recorded once. The chain carries TRBV11-2 and TRBJ2-1, with 7 positions matching TRBD2. The J segment lost 0 bases and the V segment lost 6 bases, leaving 11 bases of the junction unmatched. The germline CDR1 and CDR2 sequences are SGHAT and FQNNGV. The CDR3 covers 17 residues. CDR3 in DNA: TGTGCCAGCAGATTAACTAGCGTCGGGTTCTCCTACAATGAGCAGTTCTTC. Its protein product is CASRLTSVGFSYNEQFF.

The chain recombines TRBV30 with TRBJ1-2; 12 bases match TRBD1. The CDR3 extends over 16 amino acids. Germline V CDR1 and CDR2: GTSNPN, SVGIG (reference sequence). J gave up 2 bases and V 0 bases, and 4 bases lay outside the gene matches. The CDR3 region is CAWSVGTGGRNYGYTF. The DNA of the CDR3 is TGTGCCTGGAGTGTCGGGACAGGGGGCAGGAACTATGGCTACACCTTC.

This clone was recorded only once. The chain uses TRBV5-6 and TRBJ1-5; D remains unclear. CDR1 is SGHDT, CDR2 YYEEEE, per germline. V was shortened by 1 base and J by 0 bases, with 8 bases between the two germline ends. This CDR3 comprises 15 residues. The CDR3 loop is CASSLSPGSNQPQHF. DNA for the CDR3: TGTGCCAGCAGCTTGAGTCCGGGTAGCAATCAGCCCCAGCATTTT.

The V gene is TRBV19, the J gene TRBJ2-2, with D tentatively TRBD1 (5 bases). The V gene lost 4 bases and the J gene lost 0 bases, with 6 bases spanning the gap. The CDR3 is made up of 14 amino acids. CDR1 LNHDA and CDR2 SQIVND come from the germline V gene (reference sequence). The CDR3 protein is CASSTTANTGELFF. The DNA for the CDR3 is TGTGCCAGTAGTACGACAGCGAACACCGGGGAGCTGTTTTTT.

The chain combines TRBV18 with TRBJ1-1, with D tentatively TRBD1 (5 bases). The length of the CDR3 is 14 residues. CDR1 and CDR2 (germline): KGHSH, LQKENI. The V end lost 1 base, the J end lost 0 bases, and 6 bases lay between the germline ends. The CDR3 DNA sequence: TGTGCCAGCTCACCACGACAGTTGAACACTGAAGCTTTCTTT. Protein sequence: CASSPRQLNTEAFF.

The chain uses TRBV6-1 and TRBJ1-1, with a possible D match to TRBD1 (6 bases). Germline CDR1 is MNHNS and CDR2 is SASEGT. This CDR3 has 15 amino acids. V lost 2 bases and J 0 bases, leaving 10 bases between the germline ends. In nucleotides, the CDR3 is TGTGCCAGCAGTGAAATGGGGGCTCTGAACACTGAAGCTTTCTTT. Translation: CASSEMGALNTEAFF.

This sequence joins TRBV7-9 and TRBJ1-4; maybe TRBD1 (5 bases). The germline gives CDR1 SEHNR, CDR2 FQNEAQ (reference sequence). The CDR3 is made up of 15 amino acids. V was clipped by 5 bases and J by 6 bases, with 16 bases between them. CDR3 residues: CASSPGSVSDEKLFF. The CDR3 DNA reads TGTGCCAGCAGCCCAGGGTCAGTTTCGGATGAAAAACTGTTTTTT.

CDR3 in DNA: TGTGCCATCAGTGAAAGGCGGCAAGCGAACACCGGGGAGCTGTTTTTT. Protein sequence: CAISERRQANTGELFF. This chain connects TRBV10-3 to TRBJ2-2; D is unresolved. The CDR3 has 16 amino acids. The germline V gene encodes CDR1 ENHRY and CDR2 SYGVKD. V lost 3 bases, J lost 0 bases, and 11 bases lay in between.